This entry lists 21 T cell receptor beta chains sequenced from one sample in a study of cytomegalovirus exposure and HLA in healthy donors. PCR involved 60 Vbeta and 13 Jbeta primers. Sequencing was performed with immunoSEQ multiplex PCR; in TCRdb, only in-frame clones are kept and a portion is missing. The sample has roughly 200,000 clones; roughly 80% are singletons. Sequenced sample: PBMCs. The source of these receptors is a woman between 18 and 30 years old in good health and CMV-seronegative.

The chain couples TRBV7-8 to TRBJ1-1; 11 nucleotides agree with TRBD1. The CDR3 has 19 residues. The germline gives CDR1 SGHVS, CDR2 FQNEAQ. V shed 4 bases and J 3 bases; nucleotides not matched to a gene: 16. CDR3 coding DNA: TGTGCCAGCAGCTCGCCTCGGACAGGGGGCGCGATTTGGGACACTGAAGCTTTCTTT. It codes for CASSSPRTGGAIWDTEAFF.

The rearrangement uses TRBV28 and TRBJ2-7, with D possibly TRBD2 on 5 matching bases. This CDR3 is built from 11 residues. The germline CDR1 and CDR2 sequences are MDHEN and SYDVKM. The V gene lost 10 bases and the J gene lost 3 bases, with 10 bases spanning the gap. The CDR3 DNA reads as TGTGCCATCTCACGGGGCTACGAGCAGTACTTC. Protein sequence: CAISRGYEQYF.

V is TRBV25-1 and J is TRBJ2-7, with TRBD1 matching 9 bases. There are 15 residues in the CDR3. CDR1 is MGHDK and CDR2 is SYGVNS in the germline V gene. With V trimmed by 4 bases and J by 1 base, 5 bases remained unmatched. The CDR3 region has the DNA TGTGCCAGCAGTGCACTCGGGACAGGGTCCTACGAGCAGTACTTC. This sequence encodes CASSALGTGSYEQYF.

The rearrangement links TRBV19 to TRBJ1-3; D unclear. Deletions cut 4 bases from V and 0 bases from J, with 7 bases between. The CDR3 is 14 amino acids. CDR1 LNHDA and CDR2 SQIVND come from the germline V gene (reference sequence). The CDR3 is CASSTGASGNTIYF. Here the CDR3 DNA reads TGTGCCAGTAGTACAGGCGCCTCTGGAAACACCATATATTTT.

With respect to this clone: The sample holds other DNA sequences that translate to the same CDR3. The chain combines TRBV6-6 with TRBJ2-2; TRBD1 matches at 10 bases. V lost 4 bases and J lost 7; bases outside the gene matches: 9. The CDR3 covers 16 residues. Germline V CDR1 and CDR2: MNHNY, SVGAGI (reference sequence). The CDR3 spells CASSSRQGALDGELFF. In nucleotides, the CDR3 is TGTGCCAGCAGTTCGAGACAGGGGGCGCTCGACGGGGAGCTGTTTTTT.

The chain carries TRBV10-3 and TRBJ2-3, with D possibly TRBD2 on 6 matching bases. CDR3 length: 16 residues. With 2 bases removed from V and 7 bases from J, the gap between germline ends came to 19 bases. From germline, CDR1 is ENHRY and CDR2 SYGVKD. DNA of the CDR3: TGTGCCATCAGTGAGCCGACTAGGAATGCTCCACATACGCAGTATTTT. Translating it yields CAISEPTRNAPHTQYF.

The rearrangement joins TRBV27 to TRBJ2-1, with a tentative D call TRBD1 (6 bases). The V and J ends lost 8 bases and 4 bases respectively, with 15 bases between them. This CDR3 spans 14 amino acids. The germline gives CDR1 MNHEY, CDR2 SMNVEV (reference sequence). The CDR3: CASGTGFQYNEQFF. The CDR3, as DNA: TGTGCCAGCGGAACAGGGTTCCAATACAATGAGCAGTTCTTC.

CDR3 protein: CASSRTGVFPYNEQFF. The CDR3 DNA reads as TGTGCCAGTAGTAGGACAGGGGTCTTCCCCTACAATGAGCAGTTCTTC. The rearrangement joins TRBV19 to TRBJ2-1, with 9 bases identical to TRBD1. The CDR3 runs 16 residues. J lost 2 bases, V lost 4 bases, and 6 bases had no gene match. CDR1 is LNHDA, CDR2 SQIVND, per germline (reference sequence).

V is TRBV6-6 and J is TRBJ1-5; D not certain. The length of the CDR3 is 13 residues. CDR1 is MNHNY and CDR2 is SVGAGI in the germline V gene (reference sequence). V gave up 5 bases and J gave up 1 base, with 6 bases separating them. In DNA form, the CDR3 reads TGTGCCAGCAGTGGAGGGAGCAATCAGCCCCAGCATTTT. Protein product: CASSGGSNQPQHF.

The CDR3 protein is CASSMEGVYYGYTF. As DNA, the CDR3 is TGTGCCAGTAGTATGGAAGGGGTCTACTATGGCTACACCTTC. This rearrangement joins TRBV19 to TRBJ1-2, with D possibly TRBD1 on 5 matching bases. The CDR3 sequence is 14 residues long. V lost 3 bases to trimming and J lost 3 bases, with 11 bases between them. Germline V gene sequence: CDR1 LNHDA, CDR2 SQIVND (reference sequence).

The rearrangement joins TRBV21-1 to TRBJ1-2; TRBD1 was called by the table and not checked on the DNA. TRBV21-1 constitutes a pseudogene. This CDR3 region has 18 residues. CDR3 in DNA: TGTGCCAGCAGCAAAGAAGTCCTCGCAGGGCGAAGGGCCTATGGCTACACCTTC. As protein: CASSKEVLAGRRAYGYTF.

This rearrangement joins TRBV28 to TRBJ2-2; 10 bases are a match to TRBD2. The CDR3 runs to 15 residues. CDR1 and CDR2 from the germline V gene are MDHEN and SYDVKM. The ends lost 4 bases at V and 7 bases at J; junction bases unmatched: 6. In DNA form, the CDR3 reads TGTGCCAGCAGTTCTAGCGGGAGCGGTGACGGGGAGCTGTTTTTT. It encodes CASSSSGSGDGELFF.

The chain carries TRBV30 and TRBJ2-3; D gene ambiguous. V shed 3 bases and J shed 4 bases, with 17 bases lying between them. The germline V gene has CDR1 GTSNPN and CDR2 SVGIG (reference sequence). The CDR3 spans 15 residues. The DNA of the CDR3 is TGTGCCTGGAGCATTCTAGTAAGCAGCTCAGATACGCAGTATTTT. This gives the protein CAWSILVSSSDTQYF.

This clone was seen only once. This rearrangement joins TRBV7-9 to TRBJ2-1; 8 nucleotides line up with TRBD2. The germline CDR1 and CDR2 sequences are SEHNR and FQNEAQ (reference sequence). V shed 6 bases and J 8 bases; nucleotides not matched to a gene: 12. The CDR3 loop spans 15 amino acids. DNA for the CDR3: TGTGCCAGCAGTCATACCGGGACTAGTCTGTATGAGCAGTTCTTC. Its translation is CASSHTGTSLYEQFF.

The DNA for the CDR3 is TGCGCCAGCAGCCAAGATAGCCAGGGTGGCGAAAAACTGTTTTTT. This codes for CASSQDSQGGEKLFF. This chain joins TRBV4-3 and TRBJ1-4; D may be TRBD1 (5 bases). The germline V and J ends were trimmed by 0 bases and 8 bases, with 13 bases remaining between them. Germline V gives CDR1 LGHNA, CDR2 YSLEER. This CDR3 has 15 amino acids.

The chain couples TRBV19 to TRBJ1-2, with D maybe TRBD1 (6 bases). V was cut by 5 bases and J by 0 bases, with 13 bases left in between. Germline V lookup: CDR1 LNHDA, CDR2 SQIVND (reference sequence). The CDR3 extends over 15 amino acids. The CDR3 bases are TGTGCCAGTAGTGAACAGGGCCCAGCTAACTATGGCTACACCTTC. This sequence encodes CASSEQGPANYGYTF.

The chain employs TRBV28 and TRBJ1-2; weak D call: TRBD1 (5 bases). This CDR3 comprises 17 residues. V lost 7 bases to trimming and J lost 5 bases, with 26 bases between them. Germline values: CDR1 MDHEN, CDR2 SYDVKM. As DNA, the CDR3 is TGTGCCAGCATGAGTGGTGGGGATTGGGGGGTTTGGTATGGCTACACCTTC. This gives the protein CASMSGGDWGVWYGYTF.

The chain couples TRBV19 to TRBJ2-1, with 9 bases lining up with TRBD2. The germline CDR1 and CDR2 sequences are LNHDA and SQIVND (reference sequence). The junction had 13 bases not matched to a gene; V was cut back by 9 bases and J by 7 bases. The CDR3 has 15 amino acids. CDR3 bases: TGTGCCAGCGCGATTAGCGGGAGTCTCCGTAATGAGCAGTTCTTC. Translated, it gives CASAISGSLRNEQFF.

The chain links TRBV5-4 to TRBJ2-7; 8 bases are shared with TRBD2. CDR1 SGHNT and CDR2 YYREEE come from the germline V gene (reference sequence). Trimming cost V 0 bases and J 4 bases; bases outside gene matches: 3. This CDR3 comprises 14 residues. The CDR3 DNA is TGTGCCAGCAGCTTGGCTGGGACTAGGTACGAGCAGTACTTC. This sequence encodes CASSLAGTRYEQYF.

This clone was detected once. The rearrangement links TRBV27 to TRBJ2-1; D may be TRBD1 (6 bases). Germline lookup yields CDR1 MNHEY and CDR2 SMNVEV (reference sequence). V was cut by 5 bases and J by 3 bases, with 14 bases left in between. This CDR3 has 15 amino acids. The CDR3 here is CASSPRGPFYNEQFF. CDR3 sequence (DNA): TGTGCCAGCAGTCCCAGGGGTCCCTTCTACAATGAGCAGTTCTTC.

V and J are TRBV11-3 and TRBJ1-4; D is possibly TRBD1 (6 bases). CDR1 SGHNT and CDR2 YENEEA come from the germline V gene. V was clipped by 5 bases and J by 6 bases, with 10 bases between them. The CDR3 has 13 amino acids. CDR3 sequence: CASSPQGDEKLFF. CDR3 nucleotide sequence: TGTGCCAGCAGCCCACAGGGTGATGAAAAACTGTTTTTT.